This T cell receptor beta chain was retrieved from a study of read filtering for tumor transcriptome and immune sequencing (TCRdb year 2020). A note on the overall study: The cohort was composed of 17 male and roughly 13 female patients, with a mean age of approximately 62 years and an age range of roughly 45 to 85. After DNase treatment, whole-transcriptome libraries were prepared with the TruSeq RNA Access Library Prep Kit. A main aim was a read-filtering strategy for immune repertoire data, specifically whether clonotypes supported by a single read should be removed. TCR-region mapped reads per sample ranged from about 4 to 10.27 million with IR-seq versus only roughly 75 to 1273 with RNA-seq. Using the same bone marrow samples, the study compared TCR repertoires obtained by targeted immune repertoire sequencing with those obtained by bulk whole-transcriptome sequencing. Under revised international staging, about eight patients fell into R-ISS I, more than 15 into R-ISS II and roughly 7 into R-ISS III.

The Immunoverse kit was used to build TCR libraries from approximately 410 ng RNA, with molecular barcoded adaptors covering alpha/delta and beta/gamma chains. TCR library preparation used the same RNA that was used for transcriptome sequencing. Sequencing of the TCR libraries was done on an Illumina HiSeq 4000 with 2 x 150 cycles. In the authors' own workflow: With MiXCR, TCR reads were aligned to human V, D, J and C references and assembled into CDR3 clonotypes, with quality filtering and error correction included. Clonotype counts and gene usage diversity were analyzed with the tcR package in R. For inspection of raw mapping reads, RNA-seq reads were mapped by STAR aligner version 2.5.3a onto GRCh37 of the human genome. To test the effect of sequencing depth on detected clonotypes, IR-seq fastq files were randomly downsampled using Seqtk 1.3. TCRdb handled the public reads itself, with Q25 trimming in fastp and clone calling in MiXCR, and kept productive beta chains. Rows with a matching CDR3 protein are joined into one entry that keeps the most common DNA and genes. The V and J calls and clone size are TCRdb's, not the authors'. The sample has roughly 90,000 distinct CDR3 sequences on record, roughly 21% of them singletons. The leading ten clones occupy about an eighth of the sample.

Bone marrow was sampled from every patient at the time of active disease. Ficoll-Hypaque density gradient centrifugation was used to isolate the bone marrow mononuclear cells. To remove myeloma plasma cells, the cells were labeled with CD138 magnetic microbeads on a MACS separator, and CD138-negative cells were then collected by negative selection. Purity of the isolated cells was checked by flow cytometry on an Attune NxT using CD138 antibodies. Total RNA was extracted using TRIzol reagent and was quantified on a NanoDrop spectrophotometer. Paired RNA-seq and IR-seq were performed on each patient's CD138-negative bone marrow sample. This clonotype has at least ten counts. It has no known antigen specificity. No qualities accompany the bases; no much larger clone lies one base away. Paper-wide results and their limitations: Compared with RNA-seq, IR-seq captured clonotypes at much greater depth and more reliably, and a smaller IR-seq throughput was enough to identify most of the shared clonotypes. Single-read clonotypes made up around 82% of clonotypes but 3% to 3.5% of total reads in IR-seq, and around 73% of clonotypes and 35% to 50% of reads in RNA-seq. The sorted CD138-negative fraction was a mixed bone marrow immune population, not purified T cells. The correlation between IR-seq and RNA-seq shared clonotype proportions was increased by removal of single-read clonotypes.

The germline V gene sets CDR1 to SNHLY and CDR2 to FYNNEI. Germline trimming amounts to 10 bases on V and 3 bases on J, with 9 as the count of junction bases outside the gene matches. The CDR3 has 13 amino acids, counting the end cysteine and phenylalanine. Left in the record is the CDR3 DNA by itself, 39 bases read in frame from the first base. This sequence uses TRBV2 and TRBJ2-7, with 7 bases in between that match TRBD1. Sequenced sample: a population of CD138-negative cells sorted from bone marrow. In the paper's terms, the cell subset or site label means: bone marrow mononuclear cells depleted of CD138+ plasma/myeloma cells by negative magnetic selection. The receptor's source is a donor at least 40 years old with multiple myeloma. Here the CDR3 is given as CAKQRDRVYEQYF. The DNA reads TGTGCCAAGCAAAGGGACAGAGTCTACGAGCAGTACTTC.